This is a list of T cell receptor beta chains from one sample in a study of blood T cell repertoires in COVID-19. Assay: immunoSEQ multiplex PCR; the TCRdb copy retains only in-frame clones and omits some. Of 29,000 or so clones listed, roughly three quarters are singletons. Sequencing was carried out using peripheral blood. The receptors were gathered from a woman in her 70s with acute or convalescent COVID-19. The CDR3 runs from the conserved cysteine through the conserved F or W. The D gene is left open where the match is weak. Not every row has a clone size; where given, it reads once, few, many or a size class.

TRBJ2-1,-,TRBV5-3,-,TGTGCCAGAAGCTTGAACCTAGCTGGCAGCTCCTACAATGAGCAGTTCTTC,CARSLNLAGSSYNEQFF
TRBJ2-2,-,TRBV15,TRBD1,TGTGCCACCAGACTCGGGACAGGGGGCACCGGGGAGCTGTTTTTT,CATRLGTGGTGELFF
TRBJ1-1,-,TRBV5-1,-,TGCGCCAGCAGCTTGTCAGGGATGAACACTGAAGCTTTCTTT,CASSLSGMNTEAFF
TRBJ1-6,-,TRBV6-5,TRBD1,TGTGCCAGCGGAGGACAGGCTTTTTCACCCCTCCACTTT,CASGGQAFSPLHF
TRBJ2-7,-,TRBV28,TRBD1,TGTGCCAGCAGTTCGACAGGGGGGGGCTCCTACGAGCAGTACTTC,CASSSTGGGSYEQYF
TRBJ2-1,-,TRBV5-1,-,TGCGCCAGCAGCTTTGAGGGAGGCTACAATGAGCAGTTCTTC,CASSFEGGYNEQFF
TRBJ2-5,once,TRBV2,TRBD2,TGTGCCAGCGGGACTAGCGGGAGGGTCCAGTACTTC,CASGTSGRVQYF
TRBJ2-7,-,TRBV2,TRBD1,TGTGCCAGCCGGAGGGGTGTCGGGACAGGGGGCGAGCAGTACTTC,CASRRGVGTGGEQYF
TRBJ1-5,-,TRBV28,TRBD1,TGTGCCAGCAGTCGCAGTCGGACAGGGAAAACTCAGCCCCAGCATTTT,CASSRSRTGKTQPQHF
TRBJ1-6,many,TRBV9,-,TGTGCCAGCAGCTCCCGGGACATACAAACACCCCTCCACTTT,CASSSRDIQTPLHF
TRBJ1-6,-,TRBV5-5,-,TGTGCCAGCAGTTTTAGGACAGCTGCACCCCTCCACTTT,CASSFRTAAPLHF
TRBJ2-1,-,TRBV28,-,TGTGCCAGCAGCACAAGCGGGTCCAACTCCTACAATGAGCAGTTCTTC,CASSTSGSNSYNEQFF
TRBJ2-1,few,TRBV15,TRBD2,TGTGCCACCAGCAGCCCTTCAGGACTAGCGGGAGTGGGTGAGCAGTTCTTC,CATSSPSGLAGVGEQFF
TRBJ2-1,-,TRBV25-1,-,TGTGCCAGCAGTGAAGACGGGGGAGCCTACAATGAGCAGTTCTTC,CASSEDGGAYNEQFF
TRBJ1-5,-,TRBV6-5,-,TGTGCCAGCAGTTTCTCAGGGAGCGGTCAGCCCCAGCATTTT,CASSFSGSGQPQHF
TRBJ2-7,few,TRBV6-6,-,TGTGCCAGCAGTTACACAGCCTACGAGCAGTACTTC,CASSYTAYEQYF
TRBJ1-1,-,TRBV7-9,-,TGTGCCAGCAGCTTAGACGGGGGATTGATGACTGAAGCTTTCTTT,CASSLDGGLMTEAFF
TRBJ2-3,-,TRBV4-2,TRBD2,TGTGCCAGCAGCCAAGATTTTAGCGGGGACAGCACAGATACGCAGTATTTT,CASSQDFSGDSTDTQYF
TRBJ2-5,-,TRBV30,-,TGTGCCTGGTGGGTGCGGCATCAAGAGACCCAGTACTTC,CAWWVRHQETQYF
TRBJ1-2,-,TRBV9,-,TGTGCCAGCAGCGCTGAAAATAGCTATGGCTACACCTTC,CASSAENSYGYTF
TRBJ1-3,-,TRBV6-6,TRBD1,TGTGCCAGCACCGCGGACAGGGACTACTCTGGAAACACCATATATTTT,CASTADRDYSGNTIYF
TRBJ2-1,-,TRBV10-2,TRBD2,TGCGCCAGCAGTGATCATCGACTAGCGGGGACCCTGGGTGAGCAGTTCTTC,CASSDHRLAGTLGEQFF
TRBJ1-1,-,TRBV28,-,TGTGCCAGCAGTTTAGACAGACCCTCTGAGACTTTCTTT,CASSLDRPSETFF
TRBJ2-7,-,TRBV4-2,TRBD2,TGTGCCAGCAGCCCAGAAGCGGGACTAGCGGACCTTTACGAGCAGTACTTC,CASSPEAGLADLYEQYF
TRBJ1-5,few,TRBV10-1,TRBD1,TGCGCCAGCAGTGAGCCGGGACAGGGTGAGAATCAGCCCCAGCATTTT,CASSEPGQGENQPQHF
TRBJ2-1,-,TRBV9,TRBD1,TGTGCCAGCAGCGCCCGGACAGGGGTCTACAATGAGCAGTTCTTC,CASSARTGVYNEQFF
TRBJ2-1,-,TRBV15,TRBD2,TGTGCCACCAGCAGACCAGCGGGGGGGAATGAGCAGTTCTTC,CATSRPAGGNEQFF
TRBJ2-1,-,TRBV7-2,TRBD2,TGTGCCAGCAGCTTAGGGAGCGGGGCCGACCTTAGTGAGCAGTTCTTC,CASSLGSGADLSEQFF
TRBJ2-3,once,TRBV25-1,-,TGTGCCAGCAGTGACCCCCCACAGGGCACAGATACGCAGTATTTT,CASSDPPQGTDTQYF
TRBJ2-5,-,TRBV12-3/TRBV12-4,TRBD2,TGTGCCAGCACCCCACGGGGGGGGGTGACCCAGTACTTC,CASTPRGGVTQYF
TRBJ1-5,-,TRBV6-6,TRBD1,TGTGCCAGCAGCAAATCGGCCGGGACAGGGTTGAGTCGTGGCAATCAGCCCCAGCATTTT,CASSKSAGTGLSRGNQPQHF
TRBJ2-4,-,TRBV2,-,TGTGCCAGCAGTGATCCCTTAGCCAAAAACATTCAGTACTTC,CASSDPLAKNIQYF
TRBJ2-1,medium-sized,TRBV11-2,TRBD2,TGTGCCAGCAGCTTAGCGGAGACTAGCGGTTACAATGAGCAGTTCTTC,CASSLAETSGYNEQFF
TRBJ1-1,-,TRBV18,TRBD1,TGTGCCAGCTCGCCGAGGGACAGGGAAATTCACACTGAAGCTTTCTTT,CASSPRDREIHTEAFF
TRBJ2-1,once,TRBV7-2,TRBD2,TGTGCCAGCAGCGCGGGACTAGTCCATGAGCAGTTCTTC,CASSAGLVHEQFF
TRBJ2-5,-,TRBV10-3,-,TGTGCCACCGAATCCGGAGAGACCCAGTACTTC,CATESGETQYF
TRBJ2-2,few,TRBV5-4,-,TGTGCCAGCAGCTTGGATCCGGCAGGGTTGGTCACCGGGGAGCTGTTTTTT,CASSLDPAGLVTGELFF
TRBJ2-1,-,TRBV12-3/TRBV12-4,-,TGTGCCAGCACTGGGCGAAGGGGTGAGCAGTTCTTC,CASTGRRGEQFF
TRBJ2-5,few,TRBV7-3,-,TGTGCCAGCAGCGTGCAGGGTCGTGAAGAGACCCAGTACTTC,CASSVQGREETQYF
TRBJ1-1,-,TRBV25-1,TRBD1,TGTGCCAGCAGAGTGACAGGGGACACTGAAGCTTTCTTT,CASRVTGDTEAFF
TRBJ1-5,-,TRBV19,TRBD1,TGTGCCACCTGGGACAGCAAGGGCAATCAGCCCCAGCATTTT,CATWDSKGNQPQHF
TRBJ2-2,few,TRBV5-4,-,TGTGCCAGCAGCAACTCGGGGGGCTGGACCGGGGAGCTGTTTTTT,CASSNSGGWTGELFF
TRBJ1-1,-,TRBV21-1,-,TGTGCCAGCATTCCTTCCGGGACTTCCATTGAAGCTTTCTTT,CASIPSGTSIEAFF
TRBJ2-3,few,TRBV19,TRBD2,TGTGCCAGTAGTATTCAGCGGGAGGGGGATACGCAGTATTTT,CASSIQREGDTQYF
TRBJ2-2,-,TRBV19,TRBD1,TGTGCCAGTAGGGGGACAGGAGGAACCGGGGAGCTGTTTTTT,CASRGTGGTGELFF